This TCR beta chain was sequenced for a study of siplizumab effects on memory and regulatory T cells. Germline trimming cut 0 bases from V and 6 bases from J; bases unmatched to any gene: 1. Germline-derived CDR1 and CDR2 are SGDLS and YYNGEE. The CDR3 spans 14 residues. This clone was recorded only once. Its antigen is undetermined. General study findings and limits: Proliferating Tregs' suppressive function in siplizumab cultures went unconfirmed. In unstimulated cells, naive T cells appeared more diverse than memory T cells and seemed major alloresponse contributors. Alloreactive sequences that could be traced to unstimulated CD4+ memory cells showed a significant reduction under siplizumab.

Sequencing used immunoSEQ multiplex PCR; TCRdb keeps in-frame clones, though not all of them. This sample has approximately 50,000 clones; 93% occur once, and the top ten carry approximately 17%. Source material: CD8+ T cells sorted from blood. V and J are TRBV9 and TRBJ1-2, with 11 nucleotides matching TRBD1. The TCR sequence derives from a human donor in good health. The CDR3 spells CASSVGTGGHGYTF. The CDR3 bases are TGTGCCAGCAGCGTAGGGACAGGGGGCCATGGCTACACCTTC.